The 24 T cell receptor beta chains below were found in one sample sequenced in a study of control samples from healthy donors and cancer patients. Profiling relied on immunoSEQ multiplex PCR, and the TCRdb table lists in-frame clones only, not all of them. The data contain over 120,000 clones, more than 85% of them singletons. Input material: blood. These receptors were collected from a young man in good health.

V usage is TRBV12-3 or TRBV12-4 and J usage is TRBJ1-1; D remains ambiguous. This CDR3 has 13 residues. V dropped 6 bases and J dropped 1 base, with 9 bases sitting between them. The DNA of the CDR3 is TGTGCCAGCAGCCCGCCGTCGAACACTGAAGCTTTCTTT. This sequence encodes CASSPPSNTEAFF.

This clone has just one count. The genes are TRBV12-5 and TRBJ1-1; 10 nucleotides match TRBD1. The CDR3 sequence is 16 residues long. The germline V gene has CDR1 LGHNT and CDR2 FRNRAP. V was clipped by 3 bases and J by 1 base; unmatched bases: 5. The CDR3 coding sequence is TGTGCTAGTGGTTTCGGGACAGGGGTGCGGAACACTGAAGCTTTCTTT. Translation gives CASGFGTGVRNTEAFF.

The V gene is TRBV6-1, the J gene TRBJ2-3; the match to TRBD1 covers 10 bases. Germline assignment: CDR1 MNHNS and CDR2 SASEGT. This CDR3 comprises 17 residues. Losses at the gene ends were 0 bases for V and 0 bases for J; bases not matched to a gene: 3. DNA of the CDR3: TGTGCCAGCAGTGAAGCGACAGGGGGCGGGAGCACAGATACGCAGTATTTT. Encoded protein: CASSEATGGGSTDTQYF.

This clone has only a few counts. The V call is TRBV7-3, the J call TRBJ1-5, with D possibly TRBD1 on 6 matching bases. V was trimmed by 2 bases and J by 0 bases, leaving 11 bases between them. Looked up from germline, CDR1 is SGHTA and CDR2 is FQGTGA. CDR3 size: 16 residues. This CDR3 is CASSLDRQVSNQPQHF. Written as DNA, the CDR3 is TGTGCCAGCAGCTTAGACCGACAGGTTAGCAATCAGCCCCAGCATTTT.

In DNA form, the CDR3 reads TGTGCCAGCAGTCCGGGACTCCTCTATGGCTACACCTTC. Its protein is CASSPGLLYGYTF. The gene calls are TRBV28 and TRBJ1-2; perhaps TRBD1 as D (5 bases). V lost 5 bases and J 4 bases, leaving 11 bases between the germline ends. This CDR3 contains 13 residues. Germline CDR1 is MDHEN and CDR2 is SYDVKM.

The gene calls are TRBV28 and TRBJ1-1, with D unresolved. V lost 3 bases and J 8 bases, leaving 10 bases between the germline ends. Germline CDR1 MDHEN, CDR2 SYDVKM. The CDR3 covers 12 residues. The CDR3: CASSFPLKEAFF. CDR3 sequence (DNA): TGTGCCAGCAGTTTCCCACTTAAGGAAGCTTTCTTT.

This CDR3 is CASSQTSGRYSYNEQFF. Written as DNA, the CDR3 is TGTGCCAGCAGCCAGACTAGCGGGAGATACTCCTACAATGAGCAGTTCTTC. The chain links TRBV14 to TRBJ2-1; TRBD2 agrees at 12 bases. V was pared by 3 bases and J by 0 bases, with 3 bases of the junction left unmatched. From germline, CDR1 is SGHDN and CDR2 FVKESK. There are 17 residues in the CDR3.

The rearrangement links TRBV18 to TRBJ2-2; D unresolved. The V gene lost 2 bases and the J gene lost 2 bases, with 9 bases spanning the gap. The CDR3 loop spans 15 amino acids. CDR1 is KGHSH and CDR2 is LQKENI in the germline V gene. CDR3 coding DNA: TGTGCCAGCTCACCAGGCGACGTTAACACCGGGGAGCTGTTTTTT. It encodes CASSPGDVNTGELFF.

V usage is TRBV14 and J usage is TRBJ2-3, with TRBD2 matching over 9 bases. The germline V gene has CDR1 SGHDN and CDR2 FVKESK. This CDR3 comprises 16 residues. V was clipped by 2 bases and J by 3 bases; unmatched bases: 6. CDR3 residues: CASSQRRGGSTDTQYF. The CDR3 nucleotides read TGTGCCAGCAGCCAACGGCGGGGGGGGTCGACAGATACGCAGTATTTT. The full variable domain, its missing parts supplied by reference TRBV14 and TRBJ2-3, is EAGVTQFPSHSVIEKGQTVTLRCDPISGHDNLYWYRRVMGKEIKFLLHFVKESKQDESGMPNNRFLAERTGGTYSTLKVQPAELEDSGVYFCASSQRRGGSTDTQYFGPGTRLTVL.

This chain uses TRBV10-1 with TRBJ2-1; D unclear. V was shortened by 4 bases and J by 5 bases, with 9 bases between the two germline ends. Germline V gene data show CDR1 as WNHNN and CDR2 as SYGVQD (reference sequence). The CDR3 has 13 amino acids. The CDR3 is CASSAVEHNEQFF. The CDR3, as DNA: TGCGCCAGCAGTGCGGTAGAGCACAATGAGCAGTTCTTC.

This chain connects TRBV5-1 to TRBJ1-1; the D is unclear. Germline assignment: CDR1 SGHRS and CDR2 YFSETQ. This CDR3 contains 14 residues. Trimming removed 4 bases from V and 0 bases from J, with 10 bases in between. The CDR3 sequence: CASSPRSVNTEAFF. CDR3 DNA sequence: TGCGCCAGCAGCCCGCGCTCGGTGAACACTGAAGCTTTCTTT.

The sample holds one count of this clone. V is TRBV19 and J is TRBJ1-2, with D possibly TRBD1 on 5 matching bases. V was pared by 6 bases and J by 2 bases, with 10 bases between. Germline V gene lookup returns CDR1 LNHDA and CDR2 SQIVND (reference sequence). The CDR3 length is 13 residues. The DNA for the CDR3 is TGTGCCAGTAGCCCGGGACCGAACTATGGCTACACCTTC. Translated, it gives CASSPGPNYGYTF.

V gene TRBV14 combines with J gene TRBJ1-3; 8 bases are shared with TRBD1. The J segment lost 7 bases and the V segment lost 2 bases, leaving 13 bases of the junction unmatched. CDR3 length equals 17 residues. Germline V gene data show CDR1 as SGHDN and CDR2 as FVKESK. For the CDR3, the DNA is TGTGCCAGCAGCCAAACCGGGACAGGCTTCACGGGGAACACCATATATTTT. It encodes CASSQTGTGFTGNTIYF.

V usage is TRBV11-2 and J usage is TRBJ2-3; either TRBD1 or TRBD2 may fit D (6 bases each). This CDR3 contains 16 residues. Germline V lookup: CDR1 SGHAT, CDR2 FQNNGV. V gave up 1 base and J gave up 4 bases, with 15 bases separating them. For the CDR3, the DNA is TGTGCCAGCAGCTTAGTAAGGGCAGGGGAGGCAGATACGCAGTATTTT. It is translated as CASSLVRAGEADTQYF.

The J gene is TRBJ1-5, the V gene TRBV2; 10 bases line up with TRBD1. Germline assignment: CDR1 SNHLY and CDR2 FYNNEI. Trimming at V came to 8 bases and at J to 0 bases, leaving 1 base not matched to a gene. CDR3 length: 14 amino acids. The CDR3 spells CASGQGDSNQPQHF. CDR3 in DNA: TGTGCCAGCGGACAGGGGGATAGCAATCAGCCCCAGCATTTT.

V is TRBV28 and J is TRBJ1-1; D not resolved. The CDR3 length is 11 residues. V was shortened by 2 bases and J by 10 bases, with 8 bases between the two germline ends. Germline CDR1 is MDHEN and CDR2 is SYDVKM. The CDR3 spells CASSLGTGAFF. The CDR3 DNA follows: TGTGCCAGCAGTTTAGGTACGGGAGCTTTCTTT.

The genes are TRBV4-2 and TRBJ1-1, with 7 bases that match TRBD1. The CDR3 spans 15 residues. Germline CDR1 is LGHNA and CDR2 is YNFKEQ. V shed 0 bases and J 4 bases; nucleotides not matched to a gene: 5. Here the CDR3 reads CASSQDENRGTEAFF. CDR3 sequence (DNA): TGTGCCAGCAGCCAAGATGAGAACAGGGGCACTGAAGCTTTCTTT.

The chain links TRBV5-1 to TRBJ2-3, with D possibly TRBD1 on 6 matching bases. This CDR3 region has 15 residues. Germline CDR1 and CDR2: SGHRS and YFSETQ. Trimming shortened V by 3 bases and J by 4 bases, and 15 bases separated the two germline ends. Written as DNA, the CDR3 is TGCGCCAGCAGCTGGGGGCCGACAGCCTCAGATACGCAGTATTTT. It is translated as CASSWGPTASDTQYF.

The chain joins TRBV2 to TRBJ2-2; 11 bases fit TRBD2. The CDR3 extends over 17 amino acids. Germline-derived CDR1 and CDR2 are SNHLY and FYNNEI. V lost 5 bases to trimming and J lost 3 bases; unmatched junction nucleotides: 8. CDR3 nucleotides: TGTGCCAGCAGTACTAGCGGGGGTGTCGAGGACACCGGGGAGCTGTTTTTT. It translates to CASSTSGGVEDTGELFF.

The rearrangement joins TRBV19 to TRBJ2-7; D possibly uses TRBD1 or TRBD2 (5 bases each). Germline loops: CDR1 LNHDA, CDR2 SQIVND (reference sequence). The V end lost 7 bases, the J end lost 6 bases, and 22 bases lay between the germline ends. There are 15 residues in the CDR3. In nucleotides, the CDR3 is TGTGCCAGTAAACCCGGGGCCGCCGATTATAGCGAGCAGTACTTC. Residues: CASKPGAADYSEQYF.

CDR3 sequence reads: CASSGLSGGARYEQFF. DNA of the CDR3: TGTGCCAGCTCAGGACTTAGCGGGGGGGCCAGGTATGAGCAGTTCTTC. V usage is TRBV18 and J usage is TRBJ2-1; 11 nucleotides agree with TRBD2. Germline V gene sequence: CDR1 KGHSH, CDR2 LQKENI. The CDR3 is 16 residues long. Losses at the gene ends were 5 bases for V and 8 bases for J; bases not matched to a gene: 11.

This rearrangement joins TRBV6-5 to TRBJ1-5; the match to TRBD1 covers 7 bases. Germline values: CDR1 MNHEY, CDR2 SVGAGI. With 6 bases clipped from V and 0 bases from J, the junction kept 5 bases outside the gene matches. This CDR3 has 15 residues. CDR3 DNA: TGTGCCAGCAGCACTGGGACAGTTAGCAATCAGCCCCAGCATTTT. It yields the protein CASSTGTVSNQPQHF.

The rearrangement uses TRBV9 and TRBJ2-2; 7 nucleotides agree with TRBD1. After removal of 4 bases from V and 8 bases from J, the junction contained 5 bases not matched to a gene. CDR1 SGDLS and CDR2 YYNGEE come from the germline V gene. This CDR3 region has 13 residues. The CDR3 nucleotides are TGTGCCAGCAGCCTCACAGGGGCTGGGGAGCTGTTTTTT. Protein: CASSLTGAGELFF.

The chain is built from TRBV19 and TRBJ2-1; 9 positions agree with TRBD2. The CDR3 has 17 amino acids. The germline CDR1 and CDR2 sequences are LNHDA and SQIVND (reference sequence). The trim removed 6 bases at V and 6 bases at J, leaving 15 bases unmatched. CDR3 DNA: TGTGCCAGTAGCCCTGAAAGCGCGGGGGGGTCCGTCAATGAGCAGTTCTTC. This sequence encodes CASSPESAGGSVNEQFF.